The T cell receptor (beta chain) described here comes from a study of breast tumors, draining lymph nodes, adjacent tissues. Regarding the study as a whole: Luminal-like breast cancer showed significantly greater tumor-nontumor repertoire similarity than basal-like breast cancer did. Data fit most tumor T cells coming from lymph node, expanding in tumor. Compared with lymph nodes, tumors were less diverse; compared with nontumor tissue, more.

Trimming took 2 bases from V and 7 from J; bases not matched to a gene: 13. This CDR3 has 16 residues. Germline V gives CDR1 SGHNT, CDR2 YENEEA. Breast cancer patients provided tissue from their axillary draining lymph nodes. This clonotype was seen many times. Its specificity is not known. TCRdb reprocessed the multiplex PCR reads via MiXCR and lists one record per CDR3 protein. The sample yields approximately 170,000 distinct CDR3 sequences, approximately 30% seen once. The TCR comes from a female donor with breast cancer. Some clones in this sample may be carry-over from other donors' samples. The rearrangement uses TRBV11-3 and TRBJ2-7; 8 nucleotides align to TRBD1. Sequenced input: axillary lymph node tissue. The CDR3 DNA sequence: TGTGCCAGCAGCTTATGGGTAGGGCAGGGGGCCAGGGAGCAGTACTTC. Translating gives CASSLWVGQGAREQYF.